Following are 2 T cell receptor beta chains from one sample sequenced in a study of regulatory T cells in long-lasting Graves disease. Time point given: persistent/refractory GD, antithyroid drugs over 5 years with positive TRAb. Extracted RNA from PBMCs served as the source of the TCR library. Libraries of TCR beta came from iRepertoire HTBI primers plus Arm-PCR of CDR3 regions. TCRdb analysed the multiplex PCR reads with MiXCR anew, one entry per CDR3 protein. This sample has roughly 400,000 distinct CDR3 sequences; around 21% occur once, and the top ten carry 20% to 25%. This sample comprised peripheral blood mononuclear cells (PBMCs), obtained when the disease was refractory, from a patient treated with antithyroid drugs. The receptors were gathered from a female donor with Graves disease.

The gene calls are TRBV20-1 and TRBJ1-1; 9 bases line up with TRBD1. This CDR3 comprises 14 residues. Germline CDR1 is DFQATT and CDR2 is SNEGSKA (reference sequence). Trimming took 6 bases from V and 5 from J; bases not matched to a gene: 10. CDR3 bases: TGCAGTGCCACCTATGGACAGGGGAGGACTGAAGCTTTCTTT. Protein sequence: CSATYGQGRTEAFF.

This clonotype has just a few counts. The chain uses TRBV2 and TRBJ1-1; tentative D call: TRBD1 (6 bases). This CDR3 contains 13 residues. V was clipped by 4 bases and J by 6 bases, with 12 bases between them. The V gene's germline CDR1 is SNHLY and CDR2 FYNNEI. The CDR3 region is CASSGLQGAEAFF. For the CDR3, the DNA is TGTGCCAGCAGTGGACTACAGGGCGCTGAAGCTTTCTTT.